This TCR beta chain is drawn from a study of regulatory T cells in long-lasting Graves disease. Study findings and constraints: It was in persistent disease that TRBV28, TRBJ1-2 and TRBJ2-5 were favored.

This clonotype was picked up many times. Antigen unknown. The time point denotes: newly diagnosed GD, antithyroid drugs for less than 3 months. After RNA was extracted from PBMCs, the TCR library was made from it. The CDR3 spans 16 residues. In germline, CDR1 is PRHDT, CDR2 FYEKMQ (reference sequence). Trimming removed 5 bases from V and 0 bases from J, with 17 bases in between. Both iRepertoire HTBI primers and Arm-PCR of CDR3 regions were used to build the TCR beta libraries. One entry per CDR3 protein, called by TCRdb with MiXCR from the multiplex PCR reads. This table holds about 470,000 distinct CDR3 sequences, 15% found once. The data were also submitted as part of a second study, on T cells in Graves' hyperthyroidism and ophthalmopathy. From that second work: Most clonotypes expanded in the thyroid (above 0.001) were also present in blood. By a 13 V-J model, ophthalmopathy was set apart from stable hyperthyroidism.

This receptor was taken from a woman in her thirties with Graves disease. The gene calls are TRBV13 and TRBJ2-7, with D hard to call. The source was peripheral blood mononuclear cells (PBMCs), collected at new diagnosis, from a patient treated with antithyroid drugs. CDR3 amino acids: CASSRIRTASSYEQYF. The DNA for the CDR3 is TGTGCCAGCAGCCGAATTCGGACGGCGAGCTCCTACGAGCAGTACTTC.